The 7 T cell receptor beta chains below come from one sample, sequenced in a study of CD8 T cells in Susac syndrome. RNA totalling 0.5 to 1 ug underwent reverse transcription with random hexamers. TCRdb redid the calling of the immunoSEQ multiplex PCR reads with MiXCR, one entry per CDR3 protein. The sample holds about 210,000 distinct CDR3 sequences, less than 95% seen once. Sequenced material: CD4+ T cells from PBMCs. The source is a human donor with Susac syndrome.

The V call is TRBV5-6, the J call TRBJ1-2; perhaps TRBD1 as D (5 bases). Germline lookup yields CDR1 SGHDT and CDR2 YYEEEE. The V and J ends lost 4 bases and 0 bases respectively, with 22 bases between them. The length of the CDR3 is 18 residues. The CDR3 nucleotides are TGTGCCAGCAGCCCCGGGGGAGGGCGTTTTACTCCTAACTATGGCTACACCTTC. Encoded protein: CASSPGGGRFTPNYGYTF.

The chain joins TRBV6-2 or TRBV6-3 to TRBJ2-7, with 7 positions matching TRBD1. Germline CDR1 is MNHEY and CDR2 is SVGEGT. Germline trimming cut 10 bases from V and 1 base from J; bases unmatched to any gene: 13. The CDR3 is made up of 15 amino acids. The CDR3 DNA follows: TGTGCCATCCAGGGATTAGACAGGGATTCCTACGAGCAGTACTTC. Residues: CAIQGLDRDSYEQYF.

The V gene is TRBV28, the J gene TRBJ1-1, with 8 bases that match TRBD1. The CDR3 consists of 15 residues. J was trimmed by 1 base and V by 2 bases; bases with no gene match: 3. Germline lookup yields CDR1 MDHEN and CDR2 SYDVKM. The CDR3 DNA is TGTGCCAGCAGTTTAAGCGGACAGGGGAACACTGAAGCTTTCTTT. Amino acids: CASSLSGQGNTEAFF.

The chain recombines TRBV27 with TRBJ1-1; a possible D gene is TRBD1 (5 bases). With 2 bases removed from V and 7 bases from J, the gap between germline ends came to 14 bases. The CDR3 is made up of 14 amino acids. The germline gives CDR1 MNHEY, CDR2 SMNVEV (reference sequence). The CDR3 reads CASSLMGVNSEAFF. In DNA, the CDR3 is TGTGCCAGCAGTTTAATGGGGGTCAATAGTGAAGCTTTCTTT.

The chain links TRBV7-2 to TRBJ2-2; perhaps TRBD2 as D (6 bases). Germline V CDR1 and CDR2: SGHTA, FQGNSA. Trimming took off 10 bases at V and 2 bases at J, with 17 bases between the two ends. This CDR3 region has 15 residues. The CDR3 sequence is CATRGGVANTGELFF. For the CDR3, the DNA is TGTGCCACCCGAGGCGGGGTTGCCAACACCGGGGAGCTGTTTTTT.

This chain connects TRBV20-1 to TRBJ2-7, with a weak D call TRBD1 (6 bases). Trimming stripped 0 bases from V and 5 bases from J, with 14 bases between. This CDR3 comprises 14 residues. Germline assignment: CDR1 DFQATT and CDR2 SNEGSKA (reference sequence). This CDR3 is CSARETGPLHEQYF. CDR3 sequence (DNA): TGCAGTGCTAGAGAGACAGGCCCCCTCCACGAGCAGTACTTC.

The chain couples TRBV6-5 to TRBJ2-1, with TRBD2 matching over 11 bases. Germline V CDR1 and CDR2: MNHEY, SVGAGI. The CDR3 loop spans 17 amino acids. V gave up 4 bases and J gave up 7 bases; unmatched junction bases: 12. CDR3 in amino acids: CASSSPATSGDPNEQFF. As DNA, the CDR3 is TGTGCCAGCAGTTCCCCCGCGACTAGCGGGGACCCTAATGAGCAGTTCTTC.